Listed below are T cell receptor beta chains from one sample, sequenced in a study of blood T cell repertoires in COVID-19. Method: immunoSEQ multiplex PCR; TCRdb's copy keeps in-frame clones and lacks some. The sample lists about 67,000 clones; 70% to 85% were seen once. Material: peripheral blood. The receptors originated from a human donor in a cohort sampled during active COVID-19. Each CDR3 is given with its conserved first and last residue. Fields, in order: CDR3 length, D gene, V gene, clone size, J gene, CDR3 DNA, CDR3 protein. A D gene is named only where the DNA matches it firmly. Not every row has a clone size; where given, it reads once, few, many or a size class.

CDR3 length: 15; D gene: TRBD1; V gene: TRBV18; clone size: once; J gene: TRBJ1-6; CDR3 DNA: TGTGCCAGCTCACCAGGACAGGTGAACAATTCACCCCTCCACTTT; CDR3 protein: CASSPGQVNNSPLHF
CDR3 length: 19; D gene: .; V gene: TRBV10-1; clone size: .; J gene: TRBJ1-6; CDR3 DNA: TGCGCCAGCAGTGAGTGGTTGGGGAGCGTTTACTCCTATAATTCACCCCTCCACTTT; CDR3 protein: CASSEWLGSVYSYNSPLHF
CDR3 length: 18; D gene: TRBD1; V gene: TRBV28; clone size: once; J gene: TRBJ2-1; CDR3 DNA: TGTGCCAGCAGTTTATTCACGGTCAGGGGGCCGTCATACAATGAGCAGTTCTTC; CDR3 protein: CASSLFTVRGPSYNEQFF
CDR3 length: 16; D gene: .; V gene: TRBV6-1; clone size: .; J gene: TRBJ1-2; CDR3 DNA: TGTGCCAGCAGTGAAGCGGGGGCAGCCCGGGGCTATGGCTACACCTTC; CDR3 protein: CASSEAGAARGYGYTF
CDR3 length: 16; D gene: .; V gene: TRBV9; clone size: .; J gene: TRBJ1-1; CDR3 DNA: TGTGCCAGCAGCGCGATGGGGACAATCTTGGTCACTGAAGCTTTCTTT; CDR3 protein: CASSAMGTILVTEAFF
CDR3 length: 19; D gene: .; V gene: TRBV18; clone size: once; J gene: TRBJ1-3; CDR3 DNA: TGTGCCAGCTCCCGTCTGACAGCCGGCGGCAAGGACTCTGGAAACACCATATATTTT; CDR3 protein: CASSRLTAGGKDSGNTIYF
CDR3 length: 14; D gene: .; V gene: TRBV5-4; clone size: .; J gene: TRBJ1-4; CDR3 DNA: TGTGCCAGCAGCTTGGGGGGGGGTAATGAAAAACTGTTTTTT; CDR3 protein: CASSLGGGNEKLFF
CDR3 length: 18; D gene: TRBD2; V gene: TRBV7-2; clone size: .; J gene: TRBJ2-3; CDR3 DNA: TGTGCCAGCAGCTTAGTGGGACTAGCGGGGTCTAGCACAGATACGCAGTATTTT; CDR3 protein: CASSLVGLAGSSTDTQYF
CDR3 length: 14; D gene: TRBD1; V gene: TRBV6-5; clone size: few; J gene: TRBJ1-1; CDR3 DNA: TGTGCCAGCAGTTACCTGAGACAGGGCGCTGAAGCTTTCTTT; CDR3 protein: CASSYLRQGAEAFF
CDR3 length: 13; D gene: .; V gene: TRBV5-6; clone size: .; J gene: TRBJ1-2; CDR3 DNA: TGTGCCAGCAGCTTGGTTCAGAACTATGGCTACACCTTC; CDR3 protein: CASSLVQNYGYTF
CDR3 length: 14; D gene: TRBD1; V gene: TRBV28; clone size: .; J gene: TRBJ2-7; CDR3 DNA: TGTGCCAGCAGTGATTCAGGGGGCGTCTCCGAGCAGTACTTC; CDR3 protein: CASSDSGGVSEQYF
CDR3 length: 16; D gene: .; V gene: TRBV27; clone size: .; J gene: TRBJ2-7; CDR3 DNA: TGTGCCAGCAGTTCGTCTCCAGGGTTCTCGGCCTACGAGCAGTACTTC; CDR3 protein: CASSSSPGFSAYEQYF
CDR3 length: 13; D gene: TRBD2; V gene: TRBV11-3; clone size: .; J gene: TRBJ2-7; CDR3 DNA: TGTGCCAGCAGCCTCGGGGGGTTCTACGAGCAGTACTTC; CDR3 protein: CASSLGGFYEQYF
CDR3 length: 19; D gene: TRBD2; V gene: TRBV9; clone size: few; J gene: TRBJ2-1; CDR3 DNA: TGTGCCAGCAGCGCCGGACTAGCGGGGGGCGCCCTTGTTTGGAATGAGCAGTTCTTC; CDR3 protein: CASSAGLAGGALVWNEQFF
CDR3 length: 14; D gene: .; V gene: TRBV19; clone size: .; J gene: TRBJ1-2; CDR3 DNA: TGTGCCAGTAGTATAGAGCAGGGTAACTATGGCTACACCTTC; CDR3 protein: CASSIEQGNYGYTF
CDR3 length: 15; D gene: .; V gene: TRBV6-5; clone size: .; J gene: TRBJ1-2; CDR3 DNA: TGTGCCAGCAACGACGTACGGGGGACGGACTATGGCTACACCTTC; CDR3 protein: CASNDVRGTDYGYTF
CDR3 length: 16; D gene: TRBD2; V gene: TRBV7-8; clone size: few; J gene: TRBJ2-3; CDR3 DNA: TGTGCCAGCAGTTCCGGGACTAGAGGAATCACAGATACGCAGTATTTT; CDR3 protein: CASSSGTRGITDTQYF
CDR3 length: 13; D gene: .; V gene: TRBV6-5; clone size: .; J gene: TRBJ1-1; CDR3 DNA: TGTGCCAGCAAGGACAATAGGAACACTGAAGCTTTCTTT; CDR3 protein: CASKDNRNTEAFF
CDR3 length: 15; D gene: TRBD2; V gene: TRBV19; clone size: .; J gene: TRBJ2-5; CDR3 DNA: TGTGCCAGTAGTCTGACTAGCGGGTTCGCGGAGACCCAGTACTTC; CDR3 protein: CASSLTSGFAETQYF
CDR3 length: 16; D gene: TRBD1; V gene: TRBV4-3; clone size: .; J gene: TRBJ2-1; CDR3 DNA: TGCGCCAGCAGCCAAAGTTGGGGACAGGGGGACGATGAGCAGTTCTTC; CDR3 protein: CASSQSWGQGDDEQFF
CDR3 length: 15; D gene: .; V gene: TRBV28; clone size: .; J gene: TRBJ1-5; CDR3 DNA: TGTGCCAGCAGCGGTGGGAGGATTAGCAATCAGCCCCAGCATTTT; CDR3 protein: CASSGGRISNQPQHF
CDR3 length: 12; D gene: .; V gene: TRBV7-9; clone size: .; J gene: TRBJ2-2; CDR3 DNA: TGTGCCAGCAGCTTAGTCAGCGGGGAGCTGTTTTTT; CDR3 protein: CASSLVSGELFF
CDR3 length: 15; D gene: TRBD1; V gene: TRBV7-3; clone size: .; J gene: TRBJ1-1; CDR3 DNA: TGTGCCAGCAGCTTGGTCCGCGGAGGGGGCGGGGAAGCTTTCTTT; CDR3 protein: CASSLVRGGGGEAFF
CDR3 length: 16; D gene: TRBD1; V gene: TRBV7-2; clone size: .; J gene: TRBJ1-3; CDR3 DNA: TGTGCCAGCAGCTTAGGCGGGACAGCCTCTGGAAACACCATATATTTT; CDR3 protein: CASSLGGTASGNTIYF
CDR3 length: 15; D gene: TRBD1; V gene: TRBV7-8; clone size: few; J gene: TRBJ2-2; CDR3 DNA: TGTGCCAGCAGCTCCCGGGACAGGGGGGCCGGGGAGCTGTTTTTT; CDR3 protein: CASSSRDRGAGELFF
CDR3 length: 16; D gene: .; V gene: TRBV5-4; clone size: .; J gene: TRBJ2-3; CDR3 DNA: TGTGCCAGCAGCTTGGACAGGGGAGGAGGTAAAGATACGCAGTATTTT; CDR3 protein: CASSLDRGGGKDTQYF
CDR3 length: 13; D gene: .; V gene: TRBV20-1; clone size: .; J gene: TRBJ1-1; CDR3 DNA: TGCAGTGCTAGTCAGAACCCGAACACTGAAGCTTTCTTT; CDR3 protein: CSASQNPNTEAFF
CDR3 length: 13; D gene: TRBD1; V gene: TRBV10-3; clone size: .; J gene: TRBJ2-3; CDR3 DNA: TGTGCCATCAGGGGGGACAGATGGGATACGCAGTATTTT; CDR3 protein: CAIRGDRWDTQYF
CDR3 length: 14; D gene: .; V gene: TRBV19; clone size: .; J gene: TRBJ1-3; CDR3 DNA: TGTGCCAGTAGGAATCAGGTCTGGGGAAACACCATATATTTT; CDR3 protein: CASRNQVWGNTIYF
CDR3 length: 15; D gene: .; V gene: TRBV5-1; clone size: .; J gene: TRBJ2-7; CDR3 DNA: TGCGCCAGCAGCTTGGGAGGTAGCGGCTCCTACGAGCAGTACTTC; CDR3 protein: CASSLGGSGSYEQYF
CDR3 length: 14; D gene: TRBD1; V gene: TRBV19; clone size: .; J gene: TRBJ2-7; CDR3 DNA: TGTGCCAGTAGTATAGGACAGGGGGCCTACGAGCAGTACTTC; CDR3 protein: CASSIGQGAYEQYF
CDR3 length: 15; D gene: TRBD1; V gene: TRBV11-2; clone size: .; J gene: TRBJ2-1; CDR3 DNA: TGTGCCAGCAGTTACAGGGGCGCCCTTGCAAATGAGCAGTTCTTC; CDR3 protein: CASSYRGALANEQFF
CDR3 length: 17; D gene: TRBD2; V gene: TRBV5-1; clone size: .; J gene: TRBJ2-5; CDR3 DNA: TGCGCCAGCAGCCAGGGACTAGCGGGGGGGCTTCCAGAGACCCAGTACTTC; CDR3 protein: CASSQGLAGGLPETQYF
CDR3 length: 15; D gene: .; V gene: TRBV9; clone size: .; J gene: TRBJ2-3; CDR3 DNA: TGTGCCAGCAGCGTAACGGGGTCTAGCACAGATACGCAGTATTTT; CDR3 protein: CASSVTGSSTDTQYF
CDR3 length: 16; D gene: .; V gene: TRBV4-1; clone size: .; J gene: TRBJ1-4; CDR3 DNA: TGCGCCAGCAGCCAAGATTTTGGACGAGGGAATGAAAAACTGTTTTTT; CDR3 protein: CASSQDFGRGNEKLFF
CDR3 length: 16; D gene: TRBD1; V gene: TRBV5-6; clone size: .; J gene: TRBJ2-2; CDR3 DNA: TGTGCCAGCAGCTTACTAGACAGGGCGGCCACCGGGGAGCTGTTTTTT; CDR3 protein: CASSLLDRAATGELFF
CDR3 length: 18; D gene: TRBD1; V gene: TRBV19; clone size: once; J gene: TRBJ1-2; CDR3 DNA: TGTGCCAGTGCTGACCTCGGACAGGGGAGGTTTTCCGGCTATGGCTACACCTTC; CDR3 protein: CASADLGQGRFSGYGYTF
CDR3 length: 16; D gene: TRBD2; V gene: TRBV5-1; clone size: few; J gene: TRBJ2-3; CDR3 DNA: TGCGCCAGCAGCCGCACCTCTAGCGGGGGGGCAGATACGCAGTATTTT; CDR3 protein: CASSRTSSGGADTQYF
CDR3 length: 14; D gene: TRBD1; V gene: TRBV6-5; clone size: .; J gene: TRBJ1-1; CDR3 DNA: TGTGCCAGCAGGGAGGGACAGGGGGACACTGAAGCTTTCTTT; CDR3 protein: CASREGQGDTEAFF